This TCR beta chain was identified in a study of technical replicates of blood from a handful of donors. The assay was immunoSEQ multiplex PCR, and TCRdb's table has in-frame clones only and misses some. Of 50,000 to 80,000 clones detected, approximately 88% appear once; the ten largest clones hold roughly 4.6%. Sequencing input: PBMCs. The sequence came from a human donor in good health. Some clones in this sample may be carry-over from other donors' samples.

The CDR3 bases are TGTGCCAGCAGCCCGAGGACAGGAAGGACTGAAGCTTTCTTT. Protein: CASSPRTGRTEAFF. The V call is TRBV7-2, the J call TRBJ1-1; the match to TRBD1 covers 7 bases. This CDR3 region has 14 residues. Germline V lookup: CDR1 SGHTA, CDR2 FQGNSA. Losses at the gene ends were 5 bases for V and 5 bases for J; bases not matched to a gene: 8. The full variable domain, in which reference TRBV7-2 and TRBJ1-1 provide the parts outside the CDR3, is GAGVSQSPSNKVTEKGKDVELRCDPISGHTALYWYRQSLGQGLEFLIYFQGNSAPDKSGLPSDRFSAERTGGSVSTLTIQRTQQEDSAVYLCASSPRTGRTEAFFGQGTRLTVV.